Listed below are T cell receptor beta chains from one sample, sequenced in a study of cytomegalovirus exposure and HLA in healthy donors. Repertoires were generated with immunoSEQ multiplex PCR, while TCRdb's copy carries only in-frame clones and drops some. Among fewer than 110,000 clones listed, about 85% were seen once. What was sequenced was PBMCs. These TCRs come from a man aged 30 to 45 in good health and CMV-seronegative. CDR3s include the opening cysteine and the closing phenylalanine or tryptophan. D genes are given only for firm matches. Not all rows give a size; the values are once, few, many and, for expanded clones, a class.

>NA|NA|TRBV5-1|TRBJ2-1
TGCGCCAGCAGCTTGGACTTCAATGAGCAGTTCTTC
CASSLDFNEQFF
>TRBD2|NA|TRBV6-5|TRBJ2-3
TGTGCCAGCAGTCCCCGACTAGCGCAGGCAGATACGCAGTATTTT
CASSPRLAQADTQYF
>TRBD1|NA|TRBV19|TRBJ2-7
TGTGCCAGTAGTGCTCAACAGGGGGGCTCCTACGAGCAGTACTTC
CASSAQQGGSYEQYF
>NA|NA|TRBV4-2|TRBJ2-7
TGTGCCAGCAGCCAAGATCGGGGGTGGACCTACGAGCAGTACTTC
CASSQDRGWTYEQYF
>NA|NA|TRBV7-2|TRBJ2-1
TGTGCCAGCAGCCCCAGTGGCGGGACAGCACTATACAATGAGCAGTTCTTC
CASSPSGGTALYNEQFF
>TRBD1|NA|TRBV30|TRBJ2-7
TGTGCCTGGAGTGGGGGCTCGGCAGGGGGCCGATCCTACGAGCAGTACTTC
CAWSGGSAGGRSYEQYF
>TRBD2|few|TRBV6-1|TRBJ2-1
TGTGCCAGCAGTGGGCTCACTAGCGGGGGGTACAATGAGCAGTTCTTC
CASSGLTSGGYNEQFF
>NA|NA|TRBV4-1|TRBJ2-5
TGCGCCAGCAGCCAAGTTGCAGGGATCGAGACCCAGTACTTC
CASSQVAGIETQYF
>NA|NA|TRBV7-6|TRBJ2-3
TGTGCCAGCAGCTTACTGAGGACTAACACAGATACGCAGTATTTT
CASSLLRTNTDTQYF
>TRBD2|NA|TRBV10-3|TRBJ2-7
TGTGCCATCAGTGCGACAGGGACTAGCGGGAGCCCCGGGGACGAGCAGTACTTC
CAISATGTSGSPGDEQYF
>NA|NA|TRBV21-1|TRBJ1-3
TGTGCCAGCAGCAAAGACCCGGGCTTAGCGGTTGGAAACACCATATATTTT
CASSKDPGLAVGNTIYF
>TRBD2|NA|TRBV15|TRBJ2-4
TGTGCCACCAGCAAACTGCACGTGGGCGGGGGGCGAGGCAAAAACATTCAGTACTTC
CATSKLHVGGGRGKNIQYF
>TRBD2|once|TRBV9|TRBJ2-1
TGTGCCAGCAGCGTTTCGGGGAGCGGGAGCTCCTACAATGAGCAGTTCTTC
CASSVSGSGSSYNEQFF
>NA|NA|TRBV9|TRBJ2-7
TGTGCCAGCAGCCCCGGTTGGACAGCCTACGAGCAGTACTTC
CASSPGWTAYEQYF
>TRBD1|NA|TRBV7-2|TRBJ2-1
TGTGCCAGCAGCCGGACAGGGGGCATGTATGAGCAGTTCTTC
CASSRTGGMYEQFF
>TRBD1|NA|TRBV27|TRBJ2-7
TGTGCCAGCAGTTTATCTTTCAGGGGGCACTACGAGCAGTACTTC
CASSLSFRGHYEQYF
>NA|NA|TRBV9|TRBJ1-1
TGTGCCAGCAGCCCAGGAGGAAGGACTGAAGCTTTCTTT
CASSPGGRTEAFF
>NA|few|TRBV7-5|TRBJ2-2
TGTGCCAGAAGCTTATTAATTACGGCCGGGACTAGCGGGGACAACACCGGGGAGCTGTTTTTT
CARSLLITAGTSGDNTGELFF
>TRBD1|NA|TRBV5-1|TRBJ2-7
TGCGCCAGCAGCTTAGGGACAGGGGCCTACGAGCAGTACTTC
CASSLGTGAYEQYF
>TRBD1|NA|TRBV5-1|TRBJ1-3
TGCGCCAGCAGCCGAGACAGGGGATCTGGAAACACCATATATTTT
CASSRDRGSGNTIYF
>TRBD1|once|TRBV2|TRBJ1-3
TGTGCCAGCAGCGGACAGGGGTCGCGGCAGAACACCATATATTTT
CASSGQGSRQNTIYF
>NA|NA|TRBV7-8|TRBJ1-5
TGTGCCAGCAGCTTAGGACAGAATCAGCCCCAGCATTTT
CASSLGQNQPQHF
>TRBD1|few|TRBV28|TRBJ2-7
TGTGCCAGCACTACGACAGGGATGAGTCGCCGAACCTACGAGCAGTACTTC
CASTTTGMSRRTYEQYF
>NA|NA|TRBV29-1|TRBJ2-3
TGCAGCGGACGGGGTAAACGCACAGATACGCAGTATTTT
CSGRGKRTDTQYF
>NA|NA|TRBV6-4|TRBJ2-5
TGTGCCAGCAGTGATTCCCAGAGTGCCTACGCGGGAGAGACCCAGTACTTC
CASSDSQSAYAGETQYF
>TRBD2|NA|TRBV14|TRBJ2-7
TGTGCCAGCAGCGGCTTAGCGGGGGGATACGAGCAGTACTTC
CASSGLAGGYEQYF
>NA|NA|TRBV18|TRBJ2-3
TGTGCCAGCTCTACACAGGCAGATACGCAGTATTTT
CASSTQADTQYF
>NA|NA|TRBV15|TRBJ2-1
TGTGCCACCAGCAGAGAAAGGGGTTTAGTTGAGCAGTTCTTC
CATSRERGLVEQFF
>TRBD1|NA|TRBV7-2|TRBJ2-3
TGTGCCAGCAGCTTAGTTGGGACAGCTACAGATACGCAGTATTTT
CASSLVGTATDTQYF
>TRBD2|NA|TRBV11-3|TRBJ2-1
TGTGCCAGCAGCTCACTAGCGGGGGCCTACAATGAGCAGTTCTTC
CASSSLAGAYNEQFF
>TRBD2|NA|TRBV18|TRBJ2-5
TGTGCCAGCTCCCGAGGGACTAGCGGAGAATCACAAGAGACCCAGTACTTC
CASSRGTSGESQETQYF
>NA|NA|TRBV4-1|TRBJ2-7
TGCGCCAGCAGCCAAGAGGGCGTCAGACAACTCCGAACCCCCTACGAGCAGTACTTC
CASSQEGVRQLRTPYEQYF
>NA|NA|TRBV7-2|TRBJ1-1
TGTGCCAGCAGCTCCGGTGCGAACACTGAAGCTTTCTTT
CASSSGANTEAFF
>NA|NA|TRBV20-1|TRBJ2-7
TGCAGTGCTAGGAACAGCTACGAGCAGTACTTC
CSARNSYEQYF
>NA|once|TRBV9|TRBJ1-4
TGTGCCAGCAGCCGCCAAGGGGTTGAAAAACTGTTTTTT
CASSRQGVEKLFF
>TRBD2|few|TRBV5-4|TRBJ2-7
TGTGCCAGCAGCCTAGCGGGGGGGACCTTCTACGAGCAGTACTTC
CASSLAGGTFYEQYF
>TRBD1|NA|TRBV5-6|TRBJ1-1
TGTGCCAGCAGCTTGGGAGGGGGCGTTGAAGCTTTCTTT
CASSLGGGVEAFF
>TRBD1|once|TRBV6-6|TRBJ1-1
TGTGCCAGCAGTTATAGGGACAGCAAGAACACTGAAGCTTTCTTT
CASSYRDSKNTEAFF
>NA|NA|TRBV14|TRBJ1-1
TGTGCCAGCAGCCAAGGAGGATGGTGGAACACTGAAGCTTTCTTT
CASSQGGWWNTEAFF
>TRBD2|NA|TRBV6-5|TRBJ2-4
TGTGCCAGCACACGGGGGGACATTCAGTACTTC
CASTRGDIQYF
>NA|NA|TRBV18|TRBJ1-2
TGTGCCAGCTCACCGGACAGCTCGTATGGCTACACCTTC
CASSPDSSYGYTF
>TRBD1|NA|TRBV30|TRBJ2-7
TGTGCCTGGGGGAGACAGGGAGTGAGTGAGCAGTACTTC
CAWGRQGVSEQYF
>NA|NA|TRBV6-6|TRBJ2-7
TGTGCCACCACGAGACGAGGGAGACGGGACTACGAGCAGTACTTC
CATTRRGRRDYEQYF
>NA|NA|TRBV6-5|TRBJ2-6
TGTGCCAGCAGTTACGGGGCCTCTGGGGCCAACGTCCTGACTTTC
CASSYGASGANVLTF
>NA|NA|TRBV5-4|TRBJ1-5
TGTGCCAGCAGCTTACACCCCCAGGAGCCCCAGCATTTT
CASSLHPQEPQHF